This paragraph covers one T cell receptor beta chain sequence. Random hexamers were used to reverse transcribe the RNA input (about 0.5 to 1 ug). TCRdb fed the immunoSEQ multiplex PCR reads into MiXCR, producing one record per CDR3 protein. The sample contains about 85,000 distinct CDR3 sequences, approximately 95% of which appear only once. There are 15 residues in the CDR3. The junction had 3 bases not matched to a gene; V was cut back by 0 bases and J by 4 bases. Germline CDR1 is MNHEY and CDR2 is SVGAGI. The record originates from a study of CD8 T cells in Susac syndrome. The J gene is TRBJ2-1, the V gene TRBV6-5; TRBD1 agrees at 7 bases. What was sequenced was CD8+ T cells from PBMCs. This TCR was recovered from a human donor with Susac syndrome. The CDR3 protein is CASSYSGTAYNEQFF. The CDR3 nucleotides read TGTGCCAGCAGTTACTCGGGGACAGCTTACAATGAGCAGTTCTTC.